These 27 T cell receptor beta chains originate from one sample sequenced in a study of blood T cell repertoires in COVID-19. TCRdb's table, derived via immunoSEQ multiplex PCR, lists solely in-frame clones and lacks some. The data show around 300,000 clones, 75% to 90% seen once. The sample was peripheral blood. The receptors come from a woman aged 30 to 39 with active or convalescent COVID-19.

This rearrangement joins TRBV5-1 to TRBJ2-4; 9 bases match TRBD1. The germline CDR1 and CDR2 sequences are SGHRS and YFSETQ. This CDR3 has 14 amino acids. Germline trimming cut 4 bases from V and 9 bases from J; bases unmatched to any gene: 8. CDR3 sequence reads: CASSPGQGVGIQYF. In nucleotides, the CDR3 is TGCGCCAGCAGCCCGGGACAGGGAGTGGGCATTCAGTACTTC.

The chain has TRBV18 and TRBJ1-6; the D is unclear. V lost 6 bases and J 0 bases, leaving 9 bases between the germline ends. Germline CDR1 KGHSH, CDR2 LQKENI. CDR3 size: 15 residues. The CDR3 loop reads CASSETDSYNSPLHF. As DNA, the CDR3 is TGTGCCAGCTCGGAGACCGACTCCTATAATTCACCCCTCCACTTT.

The V and J genes are TRBV6-6 and TRBJ2-1, with D hard to call. The CDR3 runs 14 residues. Trimming took 0 bases from V and 7 from J, leaving 10 bases between them. Germline CDR1 reads MNHNY; CDR2 reads SVGAGI (reference sequence). In DNA, the CDR3 is TGTGCCAGCAGTTACTCGCCTAGTTTGAATGAGCAGTTCTTC. Protein sequence: CASSYSPSLNEQFF.

The J gene is TRBJ2-3, the V gene TRBV4-3, with 10 bases that match TRBD2. Per the germline V gene, CDR1 is LGHNA and CDR2 is YSLEER. The length of the CDR3 is 16 residues. V was pared by 5 bases and J by 5 bases, with 10 bases of the junction left unmatched. The CDR3, as DNA: TGCGCCAGCAGCAGAAAGCGGGGGGGTTCCCTAGATACGCAGTATTTT. Protein product: CASSRKRGGSLDTQYF.

The chain joins TRBV9 to TRBJ2-3, with D possibly TRBD2 on 5 matching bases. Germline V CDR1 and CDR2: SGDLS, YYNGEE. This CDR3 region has 14 residues. With 5 bases removed from V and 2 bases from J, the gap between germline ends came to 12 bases. CDR3 loop: CASRRSGATDTQYF. Here the CDR3 DNA reads TGTGCCAGCAGGAGGAGCGGCGCCACAGATACGCAGTATTTT.

This chain uses TRBV19 with TRBJ1-4; D might be TRBD1 (6 bases). The V end lost 6 bases, the J end lost 3 bases, and 14 bases lay between the germline ends. Germline-derived CDR1 and CDR2 are LNHDA and SQIVND (reference sequence). The CDR3 totals 15 residues. CDR3 loop: CASSDQGWPNEKLFF. For the CDR3, the DNA is TGTGCCAGTAGCGACCAGGGGTGGCCTAATGAAAAACTGTTTTTT.

The chain is built from TRBV9 and TRBJ1-3; no reliable D call. The CDR3 spans 15 residues. V lost 7 bases and J lost 3, with 17 bases in between. Germline V gene lookup returns CDR1 SGDLS and CDR2 YYNGEE. Here the CDR3 reads CASGRGPGRGNTIYF. CDR3 DNA sequence: TGTGCCAGCGGCCGAGGGCCAGGACGTGGAAACACCATATATTTT. The whole variable domain, remainder taken from reference TRBV9 and TRBJ1-3, is DSGVTQTPKHLITATGQRVTLRCSPRSGDLSVYWYQQSLDQGLQFLIQYYNGEERAKGNILERFSAQQFPDLHSELNLSSLELGDSALYFCASGRGPGRGNTIYFGEGSWLTVV.

The chain has TRBV24-1 and TRBJ1-2; TRBD1 might be the D (6 bases). The CDR3 is 14 amino acids. Germline V CDR1 and CDR2: KGHDR, SFDVKD. V was trimmed by 9 bases and J by 4 bases, leaving 17 bases between them. The CDR3 loop is CATPGTLGSYGYTF. DNA of the CDR3: TGTGCCACCCCCGGGACACTGGGGTCCTATGGCTACACCTTC.

The rearrangement uses TRBV4-3 and TRBJ2-5; no definite D call. The CDR3 consists of 13 residues. Trimming shortened V by 0 bases and J by 5 bases, and 7 bases separated the two germline ends. Germline CDR1 and CDR2: LGHNA and YSLEER. CDR3 nucleotides: TGCGCCAGCAGCCAAGATCAAGCTGAGACCCAGTACTTC. Encoded protein: CASSQDQAETQYF.

The chain joins TRBV29-1 to TRBJ1-2, with D perhaps matching TRBD1 (5 bases). The CDR3 has 13 residues. Per germline, CDR1 SQVTM and CDR2 ANQGSEA. The V end lost 4 bases, the J end lost 8 bases, and 17 bases lay between the germline ends. The CDR3 loop is CSVVQDIDIGYTF. CDR3 sequence (DNA): TGCAGCGTTGTACAGGACATCGACATCGGCTACACCTTC.

V gene TRBV24-1 combines with J gene TRBJ1-2; TRBD1 matches at 8 bases. Trimming cost V 11 bases and J 7 bases; bases outside gene matches: 14. CDR3 size: 14 residues. From germline, CDR1 is KGHDR and CDR2 SFDVKD. This chain's CDR3 is CAKTRQGKAPGYTF. The CDR3 bases are TGTGCCAAAACTAGACAGGGGAAGGCTCCTGGCTACACCTTC.

The rearrangement links TRBV6-6 to TRBJ1-4, with D unclear. The CDR3 totals 14 residues. V was shortened by 2 bases and J by 7 bases, with 11 bases between the two germline ends. CDR1 MNHNY and CDR2 SVGAGI come from the germline V gene (reference sequence). Written as DNA, the CDR3 is TGTGCCAGCAGTTACACTGGAACGGGTGAAAAACTGTTTTTT. Protein: CASSYTGTGEKLFF.

The J gene is TRBJ1-6, the V gene TRBV27, with 7 bases matching TRBD1. Trimming at V came to 3 bases and at J to 6 bases, leaving 11 bases not matched to a gene. The CDR3 is 17 residues long. CDR1 is MNHEY, CDR2 SMNVEV, per germline (reference sequence). CDR3 region: CASSFLSPRDSNSPLHF. CDR3 coding DNA: TGTGCCAGCAGTTTTTTAAGCCCAAGGGACAGTAATTCACCCCTCCACTTT.

The gene calls are TRBV30 and TRBJ1-5; 10 bases map to TRBD1. V was pared by 2 bases and J by 1 base, with 2 bases of the junction left unmatched. This CDR3 is 15 amino acids long. From germline, CDR1 is GTSNPN and CDR2 SVGIG (reference sequence). This CDR3 is CAWSSGQGSNQPQHF. Written as DNA, the CDR3 is TGTGCCTGGAGTTCGGGACAGGGGAGCAATCAGCCCCAGCATTTT.

The chain employs TRBV19 and TRBJ2-2, with no clear D. This CDR3 has 14 amino acids. V was pared by 1 base and J by 6 bases, with 9 bases between. Germline V CDR1 and CDR2: LNHDA, SQIVND (reference sequence). The CDR3 nucleotides are TGTGCCAGTAGTATAGTTGGCAGGCCCGGGGAGCTGTTTTTT. This gives the protein CASSIVGRPGELFF.

This chain connects TRBV19 to TRBJ2-1, with D unresolved. Germline CDR1 is LNHDA and CDR2 is SQIVND (reference sequence). This CDR3 has 13 residues. Trimming took 9 bases from V and 7 from J, leaving 16 bases between them. CDR3 amino acids: CASRSAVLNEQFF. The CDR3, as DNA: TGTGCCAGCCGTAGTGCGGTATTAAATGAGCAGTTCTTC.

The chain recombines TRBV27 with TRBJ1-2; 7 bases match TRBD1. The CDR3 is 15 residues long. CDR1 is MNHEY and CDR2 is SMNVEV in the germline V gene (reference sequence). Trimming removed 4 bases from V and 7 bases from J; junction bases left unmatched: 12. DNA for the CDR3: TGTGCCAGCAGTTACAGACGGGACAGAGCAACTGGCTACACCTTC. Protein sequence: CASSYRRDRATGYTF.

This clone was detected only a few times. The J gene is TRBJ1-1, the V gene TRBV28, with a possible D match to TRBD1 (6 bases). From germline, CDR1 is MDHEN and CDR2 SYDVKM. The V and J ends lost 5 bases and 5 bases respectively, with 15 bases between them. This CDR3 region has 14 residues. CDR3 bases: TGTGCCAGCAGTCCCTTAAGGGGGGGGACTGAAGCTTTCTTT. This codes for CASSPLRGGTEAFF. Together with reference TRBV28 and TRBJ1-1, the CDR3 gives the full variable domain: DVKVTQSSRYLVKRTGEKVFLECVQDMDHENMFWYRQDPGLGLRLIYFSYDVKMKEKGDIPEGYSVSREKKERFSLILESASTNQTSMYLCASSPLRGGTEAFFGQGTRLTVV.

J is TRBJ1-6 and V is TRBV6-2 or TRBV6-3; D remains unclear. Germline values: CDR1 MNHEY, CDR2 SVGEGT. This CDR3 has 11 amino acids. Trimming shortened V by 0 bases and J by 15 bases, and 6 bases separated the two germline ends. CDR3 nucleotides: TGTGCCAGCAGTTACTCCATCGGCCTCCACTTT. It yields the protein CASSYSIGLHF.

The rearrangement uses TRBV9 and TRBJ2-2, with 13 bases that match TRBD2. The CDR3 covers 17 residues. The germline CDR1 and CDR2 sequences are SGDLS and YYNGEE. V was pared by 5 bases and J by 5 bases, with 9 bases of the junction left unmatched. CDR3 sequence reads: CASSRTSGGLGTGELFF. The CDR3 nucleotides are TGTGCCAGCAGTCGGACTAGCGGGGGTCTGGGGACCGGGGAGCTGTTTTTT.

The rearrangement links TRBV6-2 or TRBV6-3 to TRBJ1-5; D is unresolved. Germline CDR1 is MNHEY and CDR2 is SVGEGT. The CDR3 is made up of 15 amino acids. The V gene lost 6 bases and the J gene lost 2 bases, with 14 bases spanning the gap. The CDR3 DNA reads TGTGCCAGCAGCCAACACGGGGTAGGCAATCAGCCCCAGCATTTT. It yields the protein CASSQHGVGNQPQHF.

The chain joins TRBV6-4 to TRBJ1-4; TRBD1 might be the D (6 bases). Trimming stripped 6 bases from V and 8 bases from J, with 16 bases between. The CDR3 contains 14 residues. CDR1 is MRHNA, CDR2 SNTAGT, per germline. Here the CDR3 reads CASRVTPGAEKLFF. The CDR3 bases are TGTGCCAGCAGGGTGACACCAGGGGCCGAAAAACTGTTTTTT.

The chain is built from TRBV7-2 and TRBJ1-5, with a possible D match to TRBD1 (5 bases). Trimming removed 0 bases at V and 5 bases at J, with 11 bases between. The CDR3 covers 15 residues. In germline, CDR1 is SGHTA, CDR2 FQGNSA. CDR3 in DNA: TGTGCCAGCAGCTTAGCACAAGGAGGGGATCAGCCCCAGCATTTT. Protein: CASSLAQGGDQPQHF.

Only one count was recorded for this clone. The germline gene is not matched at one end of the junction; a read error may be the cause. The chain couples TRBV7-7 to TRBJ2-2; TRBD2 matches 9 bases. From germline, CDR1 is SSHAT and CDR2 FNYEAQ (reference sequence). The CDR3 sequence is 16 residues long. The CDR3 DNA reads as TGTGCTAGCAAGCCAGCGGGGGGCACGAACACCGGGGAGCTGTTTTTT. Its translation: CASKPAGGTNTGELFF.

The rearrangement joins TRBV5-4 to TRBJ2-5; TRBD1 might be the D (6 bases). CDR3 length: 15 amino acids. The germline V gene has CDR1 SGHNT and CDR2 YYREEE (reference sequence). The V end was cut by 0 bases, the J end by 0 bases, with 9 bases between. The CDR3 is CASSLARTDQETQYF. The CDR3 coding sequence is TGTGCCAGCAGCTTGGCCCGGACAGACCAAGAGACCCAGTACTTC.

The chain joins TRBV2 to TRBJ2-3, with a weak D call TRBD2 (5 bases). V lost 2 bases and J 2 bases, leaving 8 bases between the germline ends. The CDR3 loop spans 14 amino acids. CDR1 and CDR2 from the germline V gene are SNHLY and FYNNEI. The chain's CDR3 is CASSEMGATDTQYF. The CDR3 DNA reads as TGTGCCAGCAGTGAAATGGGAGCCACAGATACGCAGTATTTT.

The V and J genes are TRBV5-6 and TRBJ1-1; 10 positions agree with TRBD1. The CDR3 loop spans 14 amino acids. Losses at the gene ends were 4 bases for V and 6 bases for J; bases not matched to a gene: 6. The germline gives CDR1 SGHDT, CDR2 YYEEEE. The CDR3 loop is CASSHGQGGAEAFF. The CDR3 region has the DNA TGTGCCAGCAGCCACGGACAGGGGGGCGCTGAAGCTTTCTTT.